Presented here are 27 T cell receptor beta chains from one specimen sequenced in a study of T cells after yellow fever vaccination. TCRdb reprocessed the 5' RACE reads with MiXCR, giving one entry per CDR3 protein. Here the sample spans about 350,000 distinct CDR3 sequences, roughly 3.9% being singletons. Sequencing used PBMCs, obtained 5 days after the yellow fever booster vaccination. These receptors were collected from a young man who received the YFV17D yellow fever vaccine.

This rearrangement joins TRBV30 to TRBJ2-6, with D unresolved. Trimming stripped 7 bases from V and 1 base from J, with 5 bases between. The length of the CDR3 is 12 residues. Germline CDR1 GTSNPN, CDR2 SVGIG (reference sequence). DNA of the CDR3: TGTGCCTATGAGTCTGGGGCCAACGTCCTGACTTTC. Translating it yields CAYESGANVLTF. Full variable domain (missing parts from reference TRBV30 and TRBJ2-6): SQTIHQWPATLVQPVGSPLSLECTVEGTSNPNLYWYRQAAGRGLQLLFYSVGIGQISSEVPQNLSASRPQDRQFILSSKKLLLSDSGFYLCAYESGANVLTFGAGSRLTVL.

This clonotype was counted ten times or more. This chain links TRBV7-9 with TRBJ2-3, with 7 bases identical to TRBD2. Germline CDR1 SEHNR, CDR2 FQNEAQ (reference sequence). V gave up 5 bases and J gave up 4 bases; unmatched junction bases: 9. The CDR3 spans 15 residues. CDR3 protein: CASSPTSGESDTQYF. The CDR3 DNA sequence: TGTGCCAGCAGCCCCACCAGCGGGGAATCAGATACGCAGTATTTT.

The CDR3, as DNA: TGTGCCAGCAGGGTTTTAAGGGCTAGCAATCAGCCCCAGCATTTT. Protein: CASRVLRASNQPQHF. The chain recombines TRBV2 with TRBJ1-5, with unresolved D. The CDR3 is made up of 15 amino acids. Germline lookup yields CDR1 SNHLY and CDR2 FYNNEI. Trimming stripped 6 bases from V and 0 bases from J, with 12 bases between.

The chain is built from TRBV5-1 and TRBJ2-1; D unclear. In germline, CDR1 is SGHRS, CDR2 YFSETQ. The CDR3 extends over 13 amino acids. The ends were cut back, 4 bases at V and 9 bases at J, with 14 bases in the middle. The CDR3 protein is CASSPGPLGEQFF. In DNA, the CDR3 is TGCGCCAGCAGCCCAGGACCTTTAGGTGAGCAGTTCTTC. Filled out from reference TRBV5-1 and TRBJ2-1, the complete variable domain reads KAGVTQTPRYLIKTRGQQVTLSCSPISGHRSVSWYQQTPGQGLQFLFEYFSETQRNKGNFPGRFSGRQFSNSRSEMNVSTLELGDSALYLCASSPGPLGEQFFGPGTRLTVL.

This clonotype was counted ten times or more. V and J are TRBV27 and TRBJ1-2; TRBD1 matches at 7 bases. V was clipped by 4 bases and J by 6 bases; unmatched bases: 8. Germline CDR1 and CDR2: MNHEY and SMNVEV (reference sequence). This CDR3 is 14 amino acids long. The DNA of the CDR3 is TGTGCCAGCAGTTCTACAGGGGAGGGTAATGGCTACACCTTC. Protein product: CASSSTGEGNGYTF.

This clonotype has more than one count but fewer than ten. This chain connects TRBV5-1 to TRBJ2-2; D might be TRBD1 (5 bases). In germline, CDR1 is SGHRS, CDR2 YFSETQ. The CDR3 runs to 14 residues. Trimming took off 2 bases at V and 8 bases at J, with 13 bases between the two ends. The CDR3 is CASSFQGTMGELFF. CDR3 DNA sequence: TGCGCCAGCAGCTTTCAGGGAACCATGGGGGAGCTGTTTTTT.

This clonotype was seen only a few times. V usage is TRBV12-3 or TRBV12-4 and J usage is TRBJ2-3; 16 bases agree with TRBD2. The CDR3 extends over 19 amino acids. V shed 6 bases, J shed 5 bases, and the junction held 14 bases outside the gene matches. Written as DNA, the CDR3 is TGTGCCAGCAGCTCGCAAGGGACTAGCGGGGGGGTTAGTAGAGATACGCAGTATTTT. Its protein product is CASSSQGTSGGVSRDTQYF.

This clonotype has at least ten counts. The chain combines TRBV29-1 with TRBJ2-5, with 11 positions matching TRBD2. Trimming took 3 bases from V and 5 from J; bases not matched to a gene: 8. Germline loops: CDR1 SQVTM, CDR2 ANQGSEA. The CDR3 extends over 15 amino acids. In nucleotides, the CDR3 is TGCAGCGTTGAGCTAACTAGCGGGGGCAGGGAGACCCAGTACTTC. Translation gives CSVELTSGGRETQYF.

This clonotype came up many times. The rearrangement links TRBV7-6 to TRBJ1-4; D might be TRBD1 (6 bases). The CDR3 totals 15 residues. The germline V and J ends were trimmed by 2 bases and 2 bases, with 9 bases remaining between them. CDR1 and CDR2 (germline): SGHVS, FNYEAQ. Here the CDR3 reads CASSLSGVTNEKLFF. CDR3 nucleotides: TGTGCCAGCAGCTTATCAGGGGTGACTAATGAAAAACTGTTTTTT.

This sequence joins TRBV19 and TRBJ1-5; the match to TRBD1 covers 8 bases. The J segment lost 6 bases and the V segment lost 6 bases, leaving 7 bases of the junction unmatched. CDR3 size: 14 residues. Germline lookup yields CDR1 LNHDA and CDR2 SQIVND (reference sequence). CDR3 protein: CASRWTGISQPQHF. As DNA, the CDR3 is TGTGCCAGTAGGTGGACAGGGATCAGTCAGCCCCAGCATTTT. Full variable domain (rest looked up from reference TRBV19 and TRBJ1-5): DGGITQSPKYLFRKEGQNVTLSCEQNLNHDAMYWYRQDPGQGLRLIYYSQIVNDFQKGDIAEGYSVSREKKESFPLTVTSAQKNPTAFYLCASRWTGISQPQHFGDGTRLSIL.

This clonotype was seen at least ten times. The gene calls are TRBV27 and TRBJ2-4; D is uncertain. V lost 4 bases and J lost 6, with 13 bases in between. This CDR3 region has 14 residues. Germline CDR1 is MNHEY and CDR2 is SMNVEV (reference sequence). CDR3 sequence (DNA): TGTGCCAGCAGTTCCCCCCGGGCCGTAAACATTCAGTACTTC. Protein: CASSSPRAVNIQYF.

The chain recombines TRBV10-3 with TRBJ2-7; perhaps TRBD2 as D (5 bases). The CDR3 runs to 14 residues. Germline loops: CDR1 ENHRY, CDR2 SYGVKD. V was trimmed by 8 bases and J by 2 bases, leaving 16 bases between them. CDR3 nucleotide sequence: TGTGCCATCCCGATGGGGAGTAGGCCCTACGAGCAGTACTTC. It yields the protein CAIPMGSRPYEQYF.

The table lists this clonotype with a few counts. The chain's CDR3 is CASSYRVGSYEQYF. In nucleotides, the CDR3 is TGTGCCAGCAGCTACAGGGTTGGGTCCTACGAGCAGTACTTC. The chain is built from TRBV7-2 and TRBJ2-7; tentative D call: TRBD1 (6 bases). The CDR3 loop spans 14 amino acids. The V end was cut by 4 bases, the J end by 1 base, with 11 bases between. Germline assignment: CDR1 SGHTA and CDR2 FQGNSA. Supplemented by reference TRBV7-2 and TRBJ2-7, the full variable domain reads GAGVSQSPSNKVTEKGKDVELRCDPISGHTALYWYRQSLGQGLEFLIYFQGNSAPDKSGLPSDRFSAERTGGSVSTLTIQRTQQEDSAVYLCASSYRVGSYEQYFGPGTRLTVT.

This clonotype was detected a few times. J is TRBJ2-3 and V is TRBV12-3 or TRBV12-4; TRBD2 aligns across 12 bases. This CDR3 has 17 amino acids. The ends lost 1 base at V and 0 bases at J; junction bases unmatched: 2. The CDR3 loop is CASSLVLAGGSTDTQYF. DNA of the CDR3: TGTGCCAGCAGTTTAGTACTAGCGGGGGGCAGCACAGATACGCAGTATTTT.

The chain carries TRBV6-6 and TRBJ2-5, with 10 nucleotides matching TRBD2. The length of the CDR3 is 18 residues. Germline CDR1 and CDR2: MNHNY and SVGAGI (reference sequence). The J segment lost 0 bases and the V segment lost 2 bases, leaving 9 bases of the junction unmatched. The CDR3 loop reads CASSYGRTSGGHQETQYF. The CDR3 nucleotides are TGTGCCAGCAGTTACGGAAGGACTAGCGGAGGCCACCAAGAGACCCAGTACTTC.

Regarding this clonotype: Since a much larger clone is just one base distant, this may be a read error. J is TRBJ2-3 and V is TRBV7-8, with 11 bases aligning to TRBD2. The CDR3 covers 20 residues. CDR1 is SGHVS, CDR2 FQNEAQ, per germline. The CDR3 spells CAGSSRPVYGLAGPTDTQYF. CDR3 DNA sequence: TGTGCCGGCAGCTCCCGCCCGGTTTATGGACTAGCGGGCCCCACAGATACGCAGTATTTT.

This clonotype was seen at least ten times. CDR3 DNA: TGTGCCAGCAGCTTATTTCCGGGACCCCAAGAGACCCAGTACTTC. Protein product: CASSLFPGPQETQYF. The chain links TRBV11-2 to TRBJ2-5; D is perhaps TRBD1 or TRBD2 (5 bases each). CDR3 length: 15 residues. V lost 2 bases to trimming and J lost 1 base, with 11 bases between them. CDR1 is SGHAT, CDR2 FQNNGV, per germline.

This clonotype showed up just a few times. The chain has TRBV12-3 or TRBV12-4 and TRBJ1-5; D not resolved. Between the trimmed V and J ends, which lost 7 bases and 6 bases, there was a span of 10 bases. The CDR3 contains 12 residues. CDR3 sequence reads: CASNYYGQPQHF. The CDR3 bases are TGTGCCAGCAACTATTACGGTCAGCCCCAGCATTTT.

The V and J genes are TRBV19 and TRBJ2-4, with no clear D. V gave up 9 bases and J gave up 2 bases, with 32 bases separating them. The CDR3 sequence is 20 residues long. CDR1 is LNHDA, CDR2 SQIVND, per germline (reference sequence). The CDR3 nucleotides read TGTGCCAGCAGTCGGTCCCCCGTCTCCGACCGCCGACGTCCCAAAAACATTCAGTACTTC. Its translation: CASSRSPVSDRRRPKNIQYF.

V gene TRBV7-3 combines with J gene TRBJ1-1; 7 bases line up with TRBD1. J lost 6 bases, V lost 0 bases, and 4 bases had no gene match. Germline V lookup: CDR1 SGHTA, CDR2 FQGTGA. This CDR3 spans 14 amino acids. CDR3 residues: CASSLTAGGPEAFF. Here the CDR3 DNA reads TGTGCCAGCAGCTTAACTGCAGGGGGACCTGAAGCTTTCTTT.

The rearrangement links TRBV5-1 to TRBJ1-2; unclear D gene. Looked up from germline, CDR1 is SGHRS and CDR2 is YFSETQ. There are 14 residues in the CDR3. V gave up 4 bases and J gave up 5 bases, with 15 bases separating them. The CDR3 sequence is CASSPRTFPYGYTF. CDR3 DNA: TGCGCCAGCAGCCCTCGGACTTTCCCTTATGGCTACACCTTC.

This chain connects TRBV5-1 to TRBJ2-1; 9 bases are a match to TRBD1. Germline assignment: CDR1 SGHRS and CDR2 YFSETQ. The CDR3 consists of 17 residues. Trimming at V came to 1 base and at J to 5 bases, leaving 10 bases not matched to a gene. The CDR3: CASSLRPGQGTHNEQFF. The DNA for the CDR3 is TGCGCCAGCAGCTTGAGGCCGGGACAGGGAACACACAATGAGCAGTTCTTC.

A remark on this clonotype: Given a much more abundant clone one base away, this may be a read error. This chain links TRBV29-1 with TRBJ2-5, with 11 bases that match TRBD2. J gave up 1 base and V 4 bases, and 5 bases lay outside the gene matches. The germline V gene has CDR1 SQVTM and CDR2 ANQGSEA. This CDR3 spans 15 amino acids. CDR3 sequence: CSVATSGVAQETQYF. The CDR3 region has the DNA TGCAGCGTTGCGACTAGCGGGGTGGCCCAAGAGACCCAGTACTTC.

This clonotype was picked up many times. This chain links TRBV5-1 with TRBJ2-7; 7 bases fit TRBD2. The CDR3 length is 14 residues. J gave up 2 bases and V 0 bases, and 2 bases lay outside the gene matches. Germline lookup yields CDR1 SGHRS and CDR2 YFSETQ. CDR3 loop: CASSLETSPYEQYF. The CDR3 DNA is TGCGCCAGCAGCTTGGAGACTAGCCCCTACGAGCAGTACTTC.

This clonotype came up a few times. V is TRBV4-2 and J is TRBJ2-5; no firm D call. Germline V gene data show CDR1 as LGHNA and CDR2 as YNFKEQ. Trimming removed 0 bases at V and 10 bases at J, with 12 bases between. This CDR3 comprises 13 residues. The CDR3 coding sequence is TGTGCCAGCAGCCAAGAAATGACGGCGTACCAGTACTTC. Its translation is CASSQEMTAYQYF.

In its sample, this clonotype was seen many times. The rearrangement joins TRBV11-2 to TRBJ2-3, with 8 bases lining up with TRBD2. The ends lost 1 base at V and 2 bases at J; junction bases unmatched: 5. The CDR3 has 16 residues. Germline CDR1 and CDR2: SGHAT and FQNNGV. The CDR3 region is CASSLVVGGATDTQYF. In DNA, the CDR3 is TGTGCCAGCAGCTTAGTAGTCGGGGGGGCCACAGATACGCAGTATTTT.

This clonotype was seen a handful of times. V gene TRBV7-2 combines with J gene TRBJ2-2; D is possibly TRBD1 (5 bases). The V end was cut by 5 bases, the J end by 4 bases, with 14 bases between. The germline V gene encodes CDR1 SGHTA and CDR2 FQGNSA. This CDR3 has 15 amino acids. The CDR3 is CASSQGAAGTGELFF. DNA of the CDR3: TGTGCCAGCAGCCAAGGGGCCGCCGGCACCGGGGAGCTGTTTTTT.